The rows below give T cell receptor beta chains drawn from one sample of a study. Measured with immunoSEQ multiplex PCR; TCRdb has only the in-frame clones, and not every one. This sample has around 50,000 clones, with more than 80% found just once. Sample: PBMCs. The origin of the receptors is a man aged 40-50 years with rheumatoid arthritis. The CDR3 runs from the conserved cysteine through the conserved F or W. Each record gives: V gene, CDR3 protein.

TRBV11-2	CASSRGRGYSGANVLTF
TRBV29-1	CSVAASQNTEAFF
TRBV27	CASSLVGVGEKLFF
TRBV7-9	CASSLAGSGPGEAFF
TRBV5-6	CASSRDFNYGYTF
TRBV10-2	CASSRGLEQYF
TRBV19	CASSQMTFRDKNIQYF
TRBV2	CATGTGSSYEQYF
TRBV6-5	CASSYWGRSSGNTIYF
TRBV5-8	CASSATASRAKPLHF
TRBV5-1	CASSLTSGRYEQYF
TRBV7-2	CASSAVFTYEQYF
TRBV28	CASSFWGMGTGELFF
TRBV7-3	CASSSTGNTEAFF
TRBV19	CASSIPGGTRSVNTEAFF
TRBV18	CASSPPSGPLTGELFF
TRBV6-6	CASSYRTGRNPYEQYF
TRBV30	CAWSRMGRDAGELFF
TRBV5-1	CASSPEAGEAFF
TRBV20-1	CSASGYDGYTF
TRBV19	CASSLGLTYEQYF
TRBV10-3	CAISGGQGNTEAFF
TRBV18	CASSPDRGEAFF
TRBV5-1	CATRTGVTDTQYF
TRBV20-1	CSASKKPSGTGELFF
TRBV6-4	CASSDQTGGAADTQYF
TRBV28	CASGSLGGKLFF
TRBV2	CASTLTRTRDNSPLHF
TRBV24-1	CATSDLGEQYF
TRBV7-9	CASSLEGHYEQYF
TRBV6-6	CASSYERALRTEAFF
TRBV6-2/TRBV6-3	CASSYSIDSSKGYTF
TRBV18	CASSPVLEDTQYF
TRBV12-3/TRBV12-4	CASSQLALQTQYF
TRBV6-6	CASSSTSGVKETQYF
TRBV7-2	CASSLKGSPLHF
TRBV20-1	CSASFGEPGANVLTF
TRBV4-3	CASSQDQGSGNTIYF
TRBV7-8	CASSPDRQLWDTQYF
TRBV28	CATQRTDDYGYTF
TRBV7-2	CASSFRRQGTFDNSPLHF
TRBV5-4	CASSLAIRTLIRTDTQYF
TRBV7-3	CASSLYAGDSYGYTF
TRBV30	CAWSVLGTGELFF
TRBV6-2/TRBV6-3	CASSSGGGNQPQHF
TRBV20-1	CSVPVDTQYF
TRBV6-6	CASSPTMKGSNQPQHF
TRBV14	CASSLQETQYF
TRBV28	CASSLYNTGELFF
TRBV29-1	CSAQPGQGPGDTQYF
TRBV3-1/TRBV3-2	CASSQVRTGELFF
TRBV10-2	CASTDRLGTEAFF
TRBV3-1/TRBV3-2	CASSQGSGANVLTF
TRBV10-3	CATYGQGITDTQYF
TRBV6-5	CASSYSKPGNQPQHF